The 21 T cell receptor beta chains listed next were all sequenced from one sample in a study of response to subunit inactivated influenza vaccine. TCRdb analysed the RT-PCR reads with MiXCR anew, one entry per CDR3 protein. Among about 700,000 distinct CDR3 sequences listed, roughly 15% were seen once. This sample comprised PBMCs from blood, obtained around 14 days before vaccination. The receptors shown here come from a man aged 50-59 years who received an inactivated influenza vaccine.

The V and J genes are TRBV28 and TRBJ2-1; D possibly matches TRBD1 or TRBD2 (5 bases each). V was trimmed by 6 bases and J by 2 bases, leaving 14 bases between them. This CDR3 is 15 amino acids long. In germline, CDR1 is MDHEN, CDR2 SYDVKM. DNA for the CDR3: TGTGCCAGCAGACCCGGGACGGGAACCTACAATGAGCAGTTCTTC. This codes for CASRPGTGTYNEQFF.

This clonotype was counted only a few times. The chain is built from TRBV20-1 and TRBJ2-2, with TRBD2 matching 7 bases. The V gene end was trimmed by 0 bases and the J gene end by 5 bases; junction bases not matched to a gene: 9. The CDR3 runs 16 residues. CDR1 is DFQATT and CDR2 is SNEGSKA in the germline V gene (reference sequence). The CDR3 region is CSARDLTSPWTGELFF. The CDR3 region has the DNA TGCAGTGCTAGAGACCTGACTAGCCCGTGGACCGGGGAGCTGTTTTTT.

This clonotype was seen more than once but under ten times. The gene calls are TRBV5-1 and TRBJ2-2; D is unclear. In germline, CDR1 is SGHRS, CDR2 YFSETQ. Deletions cut 4 bases from V and 6 bases from J, with 13 bases between. The CDR3 has 14 residues. The CDR3 sequence: CASSPPVASGELFF. The CDR3 DNA sequence: TGCGCCAGCAGCCCCCCTGTAGCTTCCGGGGAGCTGTTTTTT. The variable domain in full, with the rest retrieved from reference TRBV5-1 and TRBJ2-2, is KAGVTQTPRYLIKTRGQQVTLSCSPISGHRSVSWYQQTPGQGLQFLFEYFSETQRNKGNFPGRFSGRQFSNSRSEMNVSTLELGDSALYLCASSPPVASGELFFGEGSRLTVL.

Only a few counts were recorded for this clonotype. CDR3 sequence reads: CASSLGRGGDEQFF. The DNA of the CDR3 is TGTGCCAGCAGCTTAGGTAGGGGCGGAGATGAGCAGTTCTTC. The chain joins TRBV7-9 to TRBJ2-1; possible D gene TRBD1, 5 bases. CDR1 and CDR2 from the germline V gene are SEHNR and FQNEAQ (reference sequence). V lost 1 base, J lost 8 bases, and 12 bases lay in between. This CDR3 has 14 residues.

The table lists this clonotype with a few counts. The rearrangement uses TRBV21-1 and TRBJ2-7; the table's TRBD2 call for D was not verified on the DNA. TRBV21-1 constitutes a pseudogene. CDR3 length: 16 amino acids. This chain's CDR3 is CASSLPGLAWPNEQYF. The CDR3 DNA reads as TGTGCCAGCAGCTTGCCGGGACTAGCGTGGCCCAACGAGCAGTACTTC.

The sample holds many counts of this clonotype. V gene TRBV20-1 combines with J gene TRBJ2-1; 8 nucleotides match TRBD1. The CDR3 has 14 amino acids. V trimming: 4 bases; J trimming: 3 bases; junction bases outside the gene matches: 5. Per germline, CDR1 DFQATT and CDR2 SNEGSKA (reference sequence). The CDR3 reads CSATDRGFYNEQFF. Here the CDR3 DNA reads TGCAGTGCTACCGACAGGGGTTTCTACAATGAGCAGTTCTTC.

Worth noting for this clonotype: Sequence at one end of the junction differs from germline and may be a read error. This chain links TRBV3-1 with TRBJ2-1; D is undetermined. Germline-derived CDR1 and CDR2 are LGHDT and YNNKEL (reference sequence). This CDR3 contains 13 residues. The chain's CDR3 is CASCQDPLREQFF. CDR3 nucleotides: TGTGCCAGCTGCCAAGATCCCCTACGAGAGCAGTTCTTC.

The rearrangement joins TRBV6-2 or TRBV6-3 to TRBJ1-2; D unclear. Germline V gene sequence: CDR1 MNHEY, CDR2 SVGEGT. This CDR3 comprises 15 residues. Trimming took 0 bases from V and 8 from J, leaving 16 bases between them. The CDR3 reads CASSYSTGSNPGYTF. DNA for the CDR3: TGTGCCAGCAGTTACTCGACCGGCAGCAATCCAGGCTACACCTTC.

This clonotype was observed at least ten times. The chain employs TRBV6-5 and TRBJ2-7; TRBD1 or TRBD2 may be the D gene (5 bases each). V lost 2 bases, J lost 2 bases, and 10 bases lay in between. The V gene's germline CDR1 is MNHEY and CDR2 SVGAGI. There are 14 residues in the CDR3. The chain's CDR3 is CASSYEGTPYEQYF. The CDR3 bases are TGTGCCAGCAGTTACGAGGGGACCCCCTACGAGCAGTACTTC.

In its sample, this clonotype was seen many times. V and J are TRBV6-5 and TRBJ2-1; 8 bases match TRBD2. V shed 0 bases, J shed 7 bases, and the junction held 11 bases outside the gene matches. In germline, CDR1 is MNHEY, CDR2 SVGAGI. This CDR3 contains 17 residues. In DNA form, the CDR3 reads TGTGCCAGCAGTTACTCGTTGCGGGAGGTTACCCAGAATGAGCAGTTCTTC. Translated, it gives CASSYSLREVTQNEQFF.

This clonotype was detected a few times. The J gene is TRBJ2-5, the V gene TRBV27; D could derive from TRBD1 or TRBD2 (6 bases each). Germline V lookup: CDR1 MNHEY, CDR2 SMNVEV (reference sequence). V was clipped by 0 bases and J by 5 bases, with 13 bases between them. The CDR3 consists of 15 residues. CDR3 in amino acids: CASSLSGGAPETQYF. The CDR3 region has the DNA TGTGCCAGCAGTTTATCCGGGGGCGCGCCGGAGACCCAGTACTTC.

The chain employs TRBV3-1 and TRBJ2-7; D unresolved. The CDR3 consists of 12 residues. The germline gives CDR1 LGHDT, CDR2 YNNKEL (reference sequence). V was clipped by 2 bases and J by 6 bases, with 8 bases between them. The CDR3 DNA reads as TGTGCCAGCAGCCAACACCCCGGCGAGCAGTACTTC. It encodes CASSQHPGEQYF.

The rearrangement links TRBV4-3 to TRBJ2-7, with TRBD2 matching over 7 bases. This CDR3 comprises 14 residues. Trimming cost V 4 bases and J 3 bases; bases outside gene matches: 6. Germline CDR1 is LGHNA and CDR2 is YSLEER. The CDR3 region is CASSPVASGYEQYF. The CDR3 DNA follows: TGCGCCAGCAGCCCCGTGGCTAGCGGCTACGAGCAGTACTTC.

This clonotype has more than one count but fewer than ten. This rearrangement joins TRBV20-1 to TRBJ2-1; 8 bases agree with TRBD2. CDR1 DFQATT and CDR2 SNEGSKA come from the germline V gene (reference sequence). Losses at the gene ends were 3 bases for V and 5 bases for J; bases not matched to a gene: 3. This CDR3 comprises 13 residues. CDR3: CSASGRANNEQFF. CDR3 DNA: TGCAGTGCTAGCGGGAGGGCAAACAATGAGCAGTTCTTC.

This clonotype occurred many times. The V call is TRBV29-1, the J call TRBJ2-5; a weak D match, TRBD2 (6 bases). V was clipped by 2 bases and J by 5 bases, with 18 bases between them. The CDR3 has 15 residues. Looked up from germline, CDR1 is SQVTM and CDR2 is ANQGSEA. CDR3 sequence reads: CSVESNGGPTETQYF. CDR3 in DNA: TGCAGCGTTGAAAGTAACGGGGGTCCCACGGAGACCCAGTACTTC. The complete variable domain, with remaining parts taken from reference TRBV29-1 and TRBJ2-5, reads SAVISQKPSRDICQRGTSLTIQCQVDSQVTMMFWYRQQPGQSLTLIATANQGSEATYESGFVIDKFPISRPNLTFSTLTVSNMSPEDSSIYLCSVESNGGPTETQYFGPGTRLLVL.

The chain uses TRBV11-3 and TRBJ2-5; TRBD1 might be the D (6 bases). This CDR3 spans 15 amino acids. Germline CDR1 SGHNT, CDR2 YENEEA. V lost 4 bases and J lost 5, with 17 bases in between. The CDR3 DNA follows: TGTGCCAGCAGCTCCCTGGGACAAGGGAGCGAGACCCAGTACTTC. Translation gives CASSSLGQGSETQYF.

This clonotype came up a few times. The chain combines TRBV7-9 with TRBJ2-1, with D perhaps assigned TRBD1 or TRBD2 (6 bases each). The CDR3 runs to 16 residues. Trimming cost V 2 bases and J 4 bases, with 15 bases left between them. Germline CDR1 reads SEHNR; CDR2 reads FQNEAQ (reference sequence). This CDR3 is CASSLSGAFLYNEQFF. Here the CDR3 DNA reads TGTGCCAGCAGCTTATCGGGGGCCTTCCTATACAATGAGCAGTTCTTC.

V is TRBV12-3 or TRBV12-4 and J is TRBJ2-5; D possibly corresponds to TRBD2 (7 bases). The CDR3 spans 16 residues. The ends were cut back, 5 bases at V and 2 bases at J, with 18 bases in the middle. The CDR3: CASSPTLSGTQETQYF. CDR3 DNA sequence: TGTGCCAGCAGTCCAACCTTAAGCGGGACACAAGAGACCCAGTACTTC.

The CDR3 DNA reads as TGCAGTGCCACGGACAGGGGGCCCTACAATGAGCAGTTCTTC. Its protein is CSATDRGPYNEQFF. The chain uses TRBV20-1 and TRBJ2-1, with TRBD1 identical over 11 bases. From germline, CDR1 is DFQATT and CDR2 SNEGSKA (reference sequence). CDR3 length: 14 amino acids. V was clipped by 6 bases and J by 2 bases; unmatched bases: 3.

This clonotype was seen repeatedly, ten times or more. The chain uses TRBV4-1 and TRBJ2-1; 11 bases agree with TRBD1. Trimming removed 1 base from V and 9 bases from J; junction bases left unmatched: 5. Germline-derived CDR1 and CDR2 are MGHRA and YSYEKL. The CDR3 consists of 15 residues. CDR3 protein: CASSQGTGGLGEQFF. CDR3 nucleotides: TGCGCCAGCAGCCAAGGGACAGGGGGCTTGGGTGAGCAGTTCTTC.

The chain couples TRBV18 to TRBJ2-7, with 15 bases fitting TRBD2. V lost 3 bases and J lost 0; bases outside the gene matches: 6. Germline V gene data show CDR1 as KGHSH and CDR2 as LQKENI. CDR3 length: 18 residues. The DNA for the CDR3 is TGTGCCAGCTCACCGCTGGGACTAGCGGGGGGTTCCTCCTACGAGCAGTACTTC. Protein product: CASSPLGLAGGSSYEQYF.